This TCR beta chain was recorded in a study of T cell repertoires in ileal Crohn's disease. Study in general: Every patient was operated on for stricturing (approximately 60%) or penetrating (approximately 40%) complications. About half received postoperative treatment, around twelve with thiopurines and under 20 anti-TNF.

Time point noted: proximal margin of the surgical specimen (macroscopically non-inflamed). Patients were adults with ileal or ileocolonic Crohn's disease needing resection. V was pared by 6 bases and J by 6 bases, with 18 bases between. Per the germline V gene, CDR1 is KGHSH and CDR2 is LQKENI. This CDR3 contains 15 residues. Profiling relied on immunoSEQ multiplex PCR, and the TCRdb table lists in-frame clones only, not all of them. The data contain some 5,400 clones, around three quarters of them singletons. The sequencing input was ileal tissue. The V gene is TRBV18, the J gene TRBJ2-4, with D possibly being TRBD2 (6 bases). This receptor was taken from an adult with Crohn's disease. The CDR3: CASSSTQGSGNIQYF. In DNA form, the CDR3 reads TGTGCCAGCTCGTCAACCCAGGGTAGCGGAAACATTCAGTACTTC.